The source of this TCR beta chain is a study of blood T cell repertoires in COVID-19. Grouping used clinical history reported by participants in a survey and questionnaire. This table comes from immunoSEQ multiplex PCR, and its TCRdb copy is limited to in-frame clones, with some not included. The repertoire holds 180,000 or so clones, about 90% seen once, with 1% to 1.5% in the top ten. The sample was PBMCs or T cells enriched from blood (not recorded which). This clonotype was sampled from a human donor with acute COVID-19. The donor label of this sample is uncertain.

In DNA form, the CDR3 reads TGCAGTGCAACTAGCGAGGATACGCAGTATTTT. It is translated as CSATSEDTQYF. This chain joins TRBV20-1 and TRBJ2-3; TRBD2 aligns across 7 bases. Germline values: CDR1 DFQATT, CDR2 SNEGSKA (reference sequence). The CDR3 spans 11 residues. V was pared by 6 bases and J by 6 bases, with 3 bases of the junction left unmatched.